This is a list of T cell receptor beta chains from one sample in a study of beta chain features in type 1 diabetes. Produced via immunoSEQ multiplex PCR; TCRdb's table is partial and in-frame only. The top ten clones hold around 0.02% of a sample with under 900,000 clones, 15% to 20% of them seen once. The sample taken for sequencing was naive CD4+ T cells from blood. The receptors were gathered from a woman between 18 and 30 years old in good health. Each CDR3 is given with its conserved first and last residue. A D gene is named only where the DNA matches it firmly.

>TRBV5-4|TRBD1|TRBJ1-3
CASSLAGTAIPSGNTIYF
>TRBV19|TRBD2|TRBJ2-3
CASSSRTSGVSTDTQYF
>TRBV6-1|-|TRBJ2-3
CASSEGGLTDTQYF
>TRBV29-1|-|TRBJ2-1
CSVGLSYNEQFF
>TRBV5-8|-|TRBJ2-7
CASSLSGLTSQGQYF
>TRBV28|TRBD2|TRBJ2-1
CASWTRRDEQFF
>TRBV7-2|-|TRBJ2-2
CASSLGIVGGELFF
>TRBV28|-|TRBJ2-5
CASSSQRGETQYF
>TRBV11-2|-|TRBJ2-5
CASSSLTGKQETQYF
>TRBV10-3|-|TRBJ2-7
CAIRQGGFGYEQYF
>TRBV2|TRBD2|TRBJ2-3
CASSDLDGRSTDTQYF
>TRBV11-1|-|TRBJ2-3
CASSLDAGTNGDTQYF